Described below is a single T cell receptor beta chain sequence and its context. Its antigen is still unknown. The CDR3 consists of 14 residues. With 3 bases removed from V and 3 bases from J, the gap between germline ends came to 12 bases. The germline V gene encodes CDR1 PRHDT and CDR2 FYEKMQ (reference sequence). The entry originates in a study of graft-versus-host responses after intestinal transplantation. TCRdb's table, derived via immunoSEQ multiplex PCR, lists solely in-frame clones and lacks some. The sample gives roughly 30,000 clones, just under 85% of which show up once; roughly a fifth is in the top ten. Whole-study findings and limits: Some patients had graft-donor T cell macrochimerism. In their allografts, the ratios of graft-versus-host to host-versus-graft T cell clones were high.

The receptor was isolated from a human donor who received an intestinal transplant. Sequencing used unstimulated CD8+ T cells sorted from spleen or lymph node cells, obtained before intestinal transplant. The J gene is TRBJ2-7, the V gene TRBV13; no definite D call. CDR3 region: CASSFLGADYEQYF. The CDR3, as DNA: TGTGCCAGCAGCTTCTTAGGAGCAGACTACGAGCAGTACTTC.